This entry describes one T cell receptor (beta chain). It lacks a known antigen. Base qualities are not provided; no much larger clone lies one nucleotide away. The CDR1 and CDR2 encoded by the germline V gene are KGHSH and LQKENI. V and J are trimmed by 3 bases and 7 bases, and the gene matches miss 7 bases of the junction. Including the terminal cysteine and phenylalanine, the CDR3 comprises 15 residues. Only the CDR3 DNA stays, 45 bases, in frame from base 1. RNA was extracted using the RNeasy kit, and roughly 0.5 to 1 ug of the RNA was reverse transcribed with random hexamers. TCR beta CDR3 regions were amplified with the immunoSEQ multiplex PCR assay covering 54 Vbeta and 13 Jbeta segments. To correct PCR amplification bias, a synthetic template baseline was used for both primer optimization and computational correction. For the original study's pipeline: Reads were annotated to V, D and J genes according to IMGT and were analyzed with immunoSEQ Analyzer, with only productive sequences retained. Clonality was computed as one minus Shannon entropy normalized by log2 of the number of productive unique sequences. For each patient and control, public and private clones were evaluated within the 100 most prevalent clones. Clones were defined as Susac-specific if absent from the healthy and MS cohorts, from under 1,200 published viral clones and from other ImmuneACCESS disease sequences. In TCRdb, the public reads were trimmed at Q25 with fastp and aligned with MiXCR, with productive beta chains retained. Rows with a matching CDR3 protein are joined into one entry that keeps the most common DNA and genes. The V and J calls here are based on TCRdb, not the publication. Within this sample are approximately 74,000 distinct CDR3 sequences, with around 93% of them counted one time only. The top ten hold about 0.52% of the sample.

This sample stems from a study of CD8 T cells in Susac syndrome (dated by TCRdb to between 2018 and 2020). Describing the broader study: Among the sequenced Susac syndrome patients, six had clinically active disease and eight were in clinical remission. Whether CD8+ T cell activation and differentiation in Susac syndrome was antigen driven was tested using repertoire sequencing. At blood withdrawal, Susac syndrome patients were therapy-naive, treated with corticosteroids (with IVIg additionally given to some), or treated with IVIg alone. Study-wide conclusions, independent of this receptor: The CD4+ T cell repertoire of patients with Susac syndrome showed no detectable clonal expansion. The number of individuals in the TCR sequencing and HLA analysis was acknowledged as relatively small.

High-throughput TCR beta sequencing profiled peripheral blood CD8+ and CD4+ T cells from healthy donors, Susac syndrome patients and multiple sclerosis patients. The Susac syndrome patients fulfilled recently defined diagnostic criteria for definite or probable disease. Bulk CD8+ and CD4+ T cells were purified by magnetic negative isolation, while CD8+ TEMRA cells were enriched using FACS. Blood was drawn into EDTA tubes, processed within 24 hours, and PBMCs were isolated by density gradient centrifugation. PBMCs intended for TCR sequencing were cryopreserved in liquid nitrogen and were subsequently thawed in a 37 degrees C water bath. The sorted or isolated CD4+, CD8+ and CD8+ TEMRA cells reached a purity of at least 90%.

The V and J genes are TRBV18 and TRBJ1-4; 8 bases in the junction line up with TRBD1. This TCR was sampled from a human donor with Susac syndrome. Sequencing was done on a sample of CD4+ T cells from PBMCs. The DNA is TGTGCCAGCTCACCGTCAGGGGGCAAGGGTGAAAAACTGTTTTTT. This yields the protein CASSPSGGKGEKLFF.